Below are 6 T cell receptor beta chains sequenced from a single sample in a study of T cell clonotyping in hematopoietic cell transplantation. Profiled with immunoSEQ multiplex PCR; TCRdb holds only in-frame clones, not every one. The sample carries 15,000 to 20,000 clones, less than 80% recorded once. The specimen comprised PBMCs, sampled 30 days after allogeneic stem cell transplant. The receptors originated from a male patient between 50 and 60 years old who had an allogeneic stem cell transplant from an unrelated donor, so T cells may come from the graft donor. Some clones in this sample may be carry-over from other donors' samples.

The CDR3 region has the DNA TGTGCCTGGAGAACCTCCCAGGGTAACTATGGCTACACCTTC. Its translation: CAWRTSQGNYGYTF. J is TRBJ1-2 and V is TRBV30; tentative D call: TRBD1 (5 bases). The germline CDR1 and CDR2 sequences are GTSNPN and SVGIG (reference sequence). Trimming left V 3 bases short and J 1 base short, with 12 bases between. This CDR3 is built from 14 residues.

V gene TRBV28 combines with J gene TRBJ2-3; a possible D gene is TRBD1 (6 bases). V lost 4 bases to trimming and J lost 1 base, with 18 bases between them. The CDR3 runs to 17 residues. The V gene's germline CDR1 is MDHEN and CDR2 SYDVKM. CDR3 residues: CASSSPYRVGGTDTQYF. CDR3 nucleotides: TGTGCCAGCAGTTCCCCTTACAGGGTCGGGGGCACAGATACGCAGTATTTT.

The genes are TRBV28 and TRBJ1-5; no reliable D call. This CDR3 spans 13 amino acids. Germline V lookup: CDR1 MDHEN, CDR2 SYDVKM. Trimming removed 11 bases from V and 2 bases from J, with 13 bases in between. The CDR3 spells CAGQYRGNQPQHF. The CDR3 bases are TGTGCCGGTCAGTATCGTGGCAATCAGCCCCAGCATTTT.

V is TRBV5-6 and J is TRBJ1-2, with D maybe TRBD1 (6 bases). The CDR3 is 14 residues long. Germline values: CDR1 SGHDT, CDR2 YYEEEE. The V end lost 3 bases, the J end lost 2 bases, and 11 bases lay between the germline ends. CDR3 sequence: CASSSGTRNYGYTF. In nucleotides, the CDR3 is TGTGCCAGCAGCTCCGGGACAAGAAACTATGGCTACACCTTC.

J is TRBJ2-5 and V is TRBV30; D is perhaps TRBD1 (5 bases). The end of the DNA aligns better with TRBJ2-7, so the J call may be wrong. CDR1 is GTSNPN and CDR2 is SVGIG in the germline V gene (reference sequence). The CDR3 runs 13 residues. The CDR3 spells CAWSVLQGYEQYF. CDR3 bases: TGTGCCTGGAGTGTACTGCAGGGCTACGAGCAGTACTTC.

This clone was counted only a few times. The chain has TRBV27 and TRBJ1-5; maybe TRBD1 (6 bases). The germline gives CDR1 MNHEY, CDR2 SMNVEV (reference sequence). V was trimmed by 5 bases and J by 3 bases, leaving 14 bases between them. The CDR3 sequence is 15 residues long. The CDR3 protein is CASSPLGGNNQPQHF. CDR3 nucleotide sequence: TGTGCCAGCAGTCCCCTAGGGGGGAACAATCAGCCCCAGCATTTT.